The 3 T cell receptor beta chains below were found in one sample sequenced in a study of T-cell reconstitution after alpha-beta-depleted transplantation in children. Preparing the TCRbeta library involved the use of unique molecular identifiers. MiXCR was run by TCRdb on the PCR reads, yielding one entry per CDR3 protein. The sample has some 220,000 distinct CDR3 sequences, around 9.9% seen once; the top ten hold 25% to 30%. The sample was PBMCs, taken before TCRalphabeta/CD19-depleted stem cell transplant. Every receptor here comes from a child under two years old with acute myeloid leukemia, due to receive a stem cell transplant.

This clonotype has at least ten counts. The CDR3 loop reads CASSLLAPGRSYNSPLHF. DNA for the CDR3: TGTGCCAGCAGCCTTCTTGCTCCGGGACGGTCCTATAATTCACCCCTCCACTTT. The V call is TRBV27, the J call TRBJ1-6, with D perhaps TRBD1 (5 bases). CDR3 length: 18 residues. Deletions cut 6 bases from V and 1 base from J, with 19 bases between. Germline lookup yields CDR1 MNHEY and CDR2 SMNVEV (reference sequence).

This clonotype was counted many times. Germline and junction disagree at one end, which may indicate a read error. V is TRBV12-3 or TRBV12-4 and J is TRBJ2-5, with D possibly TRBD1 on 6 matching bases. CDR3 length equals 15 residues. The CDR3 coding sequence is TGTGCCAGCAGCGGGGCCTTGGACAGCCAAGACACCCAGTACTTC. It is translated as CASSGALDSQDTQYF.

The CDR3 nucleotides are TGTGCCAGCAGCTTTTTAAGGGAGACAGATACGCAGTATTTT. Translating it yields CASSFLRETDTQYF. The chain carries TRBV11-1 and TRBJ2-3, with TRBD2 as a possible D gene (5 bases). Germline lookup yields CDR1 SGHAT and CDR2 FQDESV (reference sequence). The V end was cut by 3 bases, the J end by 3 bases, with 10 bases between. The CDR3 length is 14 residues. The whole variable domain, filled in from reference TRBV11-1 and TRBJ2-3, reads EAEVAQSPRYKITEKSQAVAFWCDPISGHATLYWYRQILGQGPELLVQFQDESVVDDSQLPKDRFSAERLKGVDSTLKIQPAELGDSAMYLCASSFLRETDTQYFGPGTRLTVL.